One and the same sample provided the 27 T cell receptor beta chains below, sequenced in a study of B cell selection in AIRE deficiency. Clones were read by immunoSEQ multiplex PCR, and TCRdb kept only the in-frame ones, dropping some. The profile shows under 20,000 clones, roughly 91% of them singletons. Regulatory T cells were sorted as CD4+CD25hiCD127low/negative. What was sequenced was CD4+CD25+ Tregs sorted from PBMCs. The receptors were sampled from a human donor in good health.

This clone occurred once. The chain links TRBV6-1 to TRBJ1-1, with D uncertain. Looked up from germline, CDR1 is MNHNS and CDR2 is SASEGT. Trimming shortened V by 4 bases and J by 4 bases, and 10 bases separated the two germline ends. This CDR3 has 13 amino acids. The CDR3: CASSGAGSTEAFF. The DNA of the CDR3 is TGTGCCAGCAGTGGGGCTGGCAGCACTGAAGCTTTCTTT.

The chain uses TRBV16 and TRBJ1-4, with unresolved D. Per the germline V gene, CDR1 is KGHSY and CDR2 is FQNENV. The CDR3 loop spans 16 amino acids. V lost 2 bases, J lost 0 bases, and 10 bases lay in between. CDR3 nucleotides: TGTGCCAGCAGCCAACTCGGGAGGGCAACTAATGAAAAACTGTTTTTT. Translated: CASSQLGRATNEKLFF.

The gene calls are TRBV7-3 and TRBJ1-5; perhaps TRBD1 as D (5 bases). Germline V gene sequence: CDR1 SGHTA, CDR2 FQGTGA. CDR3 length: 13 residues. Trimming shortened V by 8 bases and J by 3 bases, and 11 bases separated the two germline ends. CDR3 in DNA: TGTGCCAGCCCGCCGGGGGTCAATCAGCCCCAGCATTTT. Protein sequence: CASPPGVNQPQHF.

This sequence joins TRBV11-2 and TRBJ2-3; D might be TRBD2 (5 bases). The CDR3 extends over 14 amino acids. Germline V lookup: CDR1 SGHAT, CDR2 FQNNGV. V was shortened by 6 bases and J by 4 bases, with 14 bases between the two germline ends. CDR3 protein: CASSRDMEADTQYF. DNA of the CDR3: TGTGCCAGCAGTCGTGATATGGAGGCAGATACGCAGTATTTT.

This chain uses TRBV28 with TRBJ1-2; D might be TRBD1 (6 bases). This CDR3 contains 14 residues. Trimming removed 10 bases from V and 0 bases from J, with 15 bases in between. The germline CDR1 and CDR2 sequences are MDHEN and SYDVKM. This CDR3 is CAIESQGPNYGYTF. The CDR3 DNA reads TGTGCCATCGAATCACAGGGTCCTAACTATGGCTACACCTTC.

This sequence joins TRBV6-1 and TRBJ2-7; maybe TRBD2 (6 bases). Germline loops: CDR1 MNHNS, CDR2 SASEGT. This CDR3 contains 14 residues. V lost 6 bases and J 2 bases, leaving 14 bases between the germline ends. The CDR3 DNA follows: TGTGCCAGCAGCTTACGACTAGAAACCTACGAGCAGTACTTC. It specifies CASSLRLETYEQYF.

The rearrangement links TRBV10-1 to TRBJ1-1; D possibly corresponds to TRBD1 (5 bases). V lost 8 bases to trimming and J lost 2 bases, with 18 bases between them. The germline CDR1 and CDR2 sequences are WNHNN and SYGVQD (reference sequence). This CDR3 is built from 15 residues. The CDR3, as DNA: TGCGCCAGCTCGACTGCACAGGTACCCAACACTGAAGCTTTCTTT. Amino acid sequence: CASSTAQVPNTEAFF.

The chain joins TRBV6-1 to TRBJ2-7; 7 bases line up with TRBD2. V lost 10 bases to trimming and J lost 3 bases; unmatched junction nucleotides: 15. The CDR3 is made up of 15 amino acids. The germline gives CDR1 MNHNS, CDR2 SASEGT. The CDR3 DNA is TGTGCCACCGCCCTGGGAGCGGGAAATCTCTACGAGCAGTACTTC. Protein sequence: CATALGAGNLYEQYF.

The J gene is TRBJ2-2, the V gene TRBV4-1, with TRBD2 matching over 11 bases. Germline trimming cut 4 bases from V and 9 bases from J; bases unmatched to any gene: 10. Per germline, CDR1 MGHRA and CDR2 YSYEKL. The CDR3 contains 16 residues. Here the CDR3 DNA reads TGCGCCAGCAGCCGCCCCGGGACTAGCGGTTACTGGGAGCTGTTTTTT. The encoded protein is CASSRPGTSGYWELFF.

This chain connects TRBV5-4 to TRBJ2-3; D is unclear. V lost 2 bases and J lost 6, with 13 bases in between. This CDR3 contains 14 residues. CDR1 is SGHNT, CDR2 YYREEE, per germline (reference sequence). The CDR3 sequence: CASSLIPTSDTQYF. In DNA form, the CDR3 reads TGTGCCAGCAGCTTAATCCCGACCTCCGATACGCAGTATTTT.

The rearrangement uses TRBV7-6 and TRBJ2-2; D gene ambiguous. With 1 base removed from V and 6 bases from J, the gap between germline ends came to 6 bases. The CDR3 sequence is 13 residues long. In germline, CDR1 is SGHVS, CDR2 FNYEAQ. In nucleotides, the CDR3 is TGTGCCAGCAGCTTAGTTGTATCCGGGGAGCTGTTTTTT. Translating gives CASSLVVSGELFF.

The chain couples TRBV6-5 to TRBJ1-5; D is ambiguous. Germline loops: CDR1 MNHEY, CDR2 SVGAGI. V lost 5 bases, J lost 7 bases, and 12 bases lay in between. This CDR3 region has 13 residues. CDR3 nucleotides: TGTGCCAGCAGTGAAACGTTTGGACAGCCCCAGCATTTT. As protein: CASSETFGQPQHF.

The CDR3 loop reads CASSQGREQSTGELFF. The CDR3 DNA follows: TGTGCCAGCAGCCAGGGCCGGGAGCAGAGTACCGGGGAGCTGTTTTTT. The chain combines TRBV4-2 with TRBJ2-2, with D maybe TRBD2 (6 bases). This CDR3 spans 16 amino acids. CDR1 is LGHNA, CDR2 YNFKEQ, per germline. V dropped 3 bases and J dropped 5 bases, with 16 bases sitting between them.

This sequence joins TRBV6-6 and TRBJ1-5; 9 nucleotides align to TRBD1. The CDR3 consists of 14 residues. The V segment lost 4 bases and the J segment 7 bases; nucleotides outside the gene matches: 5. Germline V gene lookup returns CDR1 MNHNY and CDR2 SVGAGI (reference sequence). For the CDR3, the DNA is TGTGCCAGCAGTTTAAAGACAGGGGGGCAGCCCCAGCATTTT. It specifies CASSLKTGGQPQHF.

The V gene is TRBV28, the J gene TRBJ2-1; a possible D gene is TRBD1 (5 bases). The CDR3 extends over 13 amino acids. V lost 8 bases and J 10 bases, leaving 18 bases between the germline ends. The V gene's germline CDR1 is MDHEN and CDR2 SYDVKM. This chain's CDR3 is CASARWGPEEQFF. As DNA, the CDR3 is TGTGCCAGCGCCCGCTGGGGCCCCGAGGAGCAGTTCTTC.

The chain combines TRBV7-2 with TRBJ2-2; D not resolved. From germline, CDR1 is SGHTA and CDR2 FQGNSA. The V and J ends lost 1 base and 3 bases respectively, with 9 bases between them. CDR3 length: 15 residues. CDR3 residues: CASSLERQYTGELFF. The CDR3 DNA is TGTGCCAGCAGCTTAGAAAGGCAGTACACCGGGGAGCTGTTTTTT.

The chain combines TRBV19 with TRBJ1-2; weak D call: TRBD1 (5 bases). Trimming left V 11 bases short and J 4 bases short, with 20 bases between. CDR1 is LNHDA, CDR2 SQIVND, per germline (reference sequence). This CDR3 has 14 amino acids. The CDR3 DNA reads as TGTGCCTCTAAAACTTCAGGCGGGGGCTATGGCTACACCTTC. Translated, it gives CASKTSGGGYGYTF.

The chain carries TRBV11-1 and TRBJ2-1, with 7 nucleotides matching TRBD1. From germline, CDR1 is SGHAT and CDR2 FQDESV (reference sequence). This CDR3 contains 16 residues. Unmatched junction bases numbered 16, after V lost 7 bases and J lost 7 bases. CDR3 DNA sequence: TGTGCCAGCACGGATCGACAGGGCCGAAATACAAATGAGCAGTTCTTC. It translates to CASTDRQGRNTNEQFF.

This chain connects TRBV28 to TRBJ2-7; possibly TRBD2 for D (6 bases). The CDR3 is made up of 18 amino acids. Germline V gene lookup returns CDR1 MDHEN and CDR2 SYDVKM. With 1 base removed from V and 7 bases from J, the gap between germline ends came to 26 bases. In nucleotides, the CDR3 is TGTGCCAGCAGTTTATTCATCCGGAGGGAGTACCTCCTGCGGGAGCAGTACTTC. It translates to CASSLFIRREYLLREQYF.

This chain links TRBV28 with TRBJ2-7; perhaps TRBD2 as D (5 bases). Trimming took off 3 bases at V and 0 bases at J, with 9 bases between the two ends. Germline assignment: CDR1 MDHEN and CDR2 SYDVKM. The CDR3 is 14 residues long. The CDR3 spells CASSLSGLSYEQYF. CDR3 coding DNA: TGTGCCAGCAGTTTGAGCGGCCTCTCCTACGAGCAGTACTTC.

This chain connects TRBV5-8 to TRBJ2-4; D is possibly TRBD1 (5 bases). This CDR3 has 17 residues. The germline CDR1 and CDR2 sequences are SGHTS and YDEGEE. V was trimmed by 0 bases and J by 4 bases, leaving 17 bases between them. CDR3 DNA: TGTGCCAGCAGCTTGGCCAATTGGGCAGGGATGAAAAACATTCAGTACTTC. Residues: CASSLANWAGMKNIQYF.

The chain combines TRBV6-1 with TRBJ1-5, with 7 bases matching TRBD1. V lost 0 bases and J lost 5; bases outside the gene matches: 1. The CDR3 loop spans 14 amino acids. Germline V gene data show CDR1 as MNHNS and CDR2 as SASEGT. The CDR3 reads CASSEAGGHQPQHF. In DNA form, the CDR3 reads TGTGCCAGCAGTGAAGCAGGGGGCCATCAGCCCCAGCATTTT.

V is TRBV6-5 and J is TRBJ1-3; maybe TRBD1 (5 bases). CDR3 size: 14 residues. Trimming removed 5 bases at V and 0 bases at J, with 8 bases between. CDR1 MNHEY and CDR2 SVGAGI come from the germline V gene. In nucleotides, the CDR3 is TGTGCCAGCAGTGTCGGGGGCTCTGGAAACACCATATATTTT. It codes for CASSVGGSGNTIYF.

This chain joins TRBV28 and TRBJ2-1, with a possible D match to TRBD1 (5 bases). The CDR3 has 11 amino acids. The germline CDR1 and CDR2 sequences are MDHEN and SYDVKM. Between the trimmed V and J ends, which lost 6 bases and 7 bases, there was a span of 7 bases. CDR3 loop: CASRQVNEQFF. As DNA, the CDR3 is TGTGCCAGCAGACAGGTGAATGAGCAGTTCTTC.

V and J are TRBV28 and TRBJ1-4; no reliable D call. The germline gives CDR1 MDHEN, CDR2 SYDVKM. CDR3 size: 14 residues. V dropped 1 base and J dropped 2 bases, with 5 bases sitting between them. The CDR3, as DNA: TGTGCCAGCAGTTTATCCGGGACTAATGAAAAACTGTTTTTT. Protein product: CASSLSGTNEKLFF.

The chain carries TRBV11-3 and TRBJ2-3; 9 nucleotides agree with TRBD1. CDR3 length: 14 residues. Looked up from germline, CDR1 is SGHNT and CDR2 is YENEEA. V shed 4 bases and J 6 bases; nucleotides not matched to a gene: 5. The CDR3 loop reads CASSSTDRGDTQYF. The CDR3 region has the DNA TGTGCCAGCAGCTCAACAGACAGGGGGGATACGCAGTATTTT.

This clone has a handful of counts. This sequence joins TRBV25-1 and TRBJ1-4; D unclear. V was shortened by 2 bases and J by 1 base, with 8 bases between the two germline ends. Germline assignment: CDR1 MGHDK and CDR2 SYGVNS. The CDR3 runs 15 residues. The CDR3 DNA is TGTGCCAGCAGTGAACACCGGCTAACTAATGAAAAACTGTTTTTT. This sequence encodes CASSEHRLTNEKLFF.